Described below is a single T cell receptor (beta chain) sequence and its context. These data come from a study of blood T cell repertoires in COVID-19. Overall study context: Collection of acute and convalescent COVID-19 samples took place in the United States, Italy and Spain. T cells, B-cell-depleted T cells, or PBMCs supplied cDNA or gDNA.

Study processing details: Reference gene primer amplification in the assay estimated nucleated cell counts. The data were produced by immunoSEQ multiplex PCR, yet TCRdb's version contains in-frame clones alone and is incomplete. The V and J calls and the clone size are those of that table, but D and trimming were determined from the DNA. The sample holds about 200,000 clones, about nine tenths seen once. Between the trimmed V and J ends, which lost 6 bases and 4 bases, there was a span of 15 bases. The CDR3 contains 14 residues. Germline V CDR1 and CDR2: WSHSY, SAAADI. The J gene is TRBJ1-1, the V gene TRBV10-2; D may be TRBD1 (6 bases). The sequence was collected from a man aged 60 to 75 who had recovered from COVID-19. Sequencing used peripheral blood. This chain's CDR3 is CASSVQGFGTEAFF. As DNA, the CDR3 is TGCGCCAGCAGCGTACAGGGTTTCGGCACTGAAGCTTTCTTT.